The rows below give T cell receptor beta chains drawn from one sample of a study of blood T cell repertoires in COVID-19. Profiling relied on immunoSEQ multiplex PCR, and the TCRdb table lists in-frame clones only, not all of them. The sample records 110,000 to 150,000 clones, about 89% being singletons. Sample: peripheral blood. These receptors were obtained from a man in his 60s with active or convalescent COVID-19. CDR3s include the opening cysteine and the closing phenylalanine or tryptophan. Each record gives: CDR3 length, V gene, CDR3 protein.

len: 15
v_gene: TRBV30
CDR3aa: CAWSVPSGRTHEQYF

len: 15
v_gene: TRBV3-1/TRBV3-2
CDR3aa: CASSQELRSNQPQHF

len: 13
v_gene: TRBV5-1
CDR3aa: CASSLGSGVEAFF

len: 16
v_gene: TRBV7-9
CDR3aa: CASSPHSAGVNTEAFF

len: 16
v_gene: TRBV9
CDR3aa: CASSVGGGAPQETQYF

len: 13
v_gene: TRBV12-3/TRBV12-4
CDR3aa: CASGSGWGQPQHF

len: 12
v_gene: TRBV19
CDR3aa: CASSIPRAEAFF

len: 17
v_gene: TRBV18
CDR3aa: CASSPLARSDSGNTIYF

len: 13
v_gene: TRBV30
CDR3aa: CAWSVLKTGELFF

len: 16
v_gene: TRBV30
CDR3aa: CAWSLGHLSSGNTIYF

len: 12
v_gene: TRBV10-3
CDR3aa: CAISGTAGEQYF

len: 13
v_gene: TRBV3-1/TRBV3-2
CDR3aa: CASSQRLVDEQFF

len: 14
v_gene: TRBV2
CDR3aa: CASSVGTSSYEQYF

len: 17
v_gene: TRBV4-3
CDR3aa: CASSQGTSEINSVGQFF

len: 17
v_gene: TRBV11-3
CDR3aa: CASSPGVGARAGQPQHF

len: 13
v_gene: TRBV15
CDR3aa: CATSRYREEKLFF

len: 15
v_gene: TRBV7-2
CDR3aa: CASAIVAGGSNEQFF

len: 14
v_gene: TRBV29-1
CDR3aa: CSVDNRGMNTEAFF

len: 17
v_gene: TRBV2
CDR3aa: CASSDLVWASYTYEQYF

len: 14
v_gene: TRBV28
CDR3aa: CASSTATLYYGYTF

len: 15
v_gene: TRBV7-2
CDR3aa: CASSLKGAGNQPQHF

len: 15
v_gene: TRBV25-1
CDR3aa: CASSESRGRNTEAFF

len: 15
v_gene: TRBV19
CDR3aa: CASSMGTSGTGELFF

len: 14
v_gene: TRBV2
CDR3aa: CASSERGGPGELFF

len: 16
v_gene: TRBV28
CDR3aa: CASSVGGSGQNTEAFF

len: 18
v_gene: TRBV10-3
CDR3aa: CAISVGGGTGMSTDTQYF

len: 16
v_gene: TRBV5-8
CDR3aa: CASSTKSGQGGLHRFF

len: 15
v_gene: TRBV29-1
CDR3aa: CSVLGQGVAKNIQYF

len: 15
v_gene: TRBV5-1
CDR3aa: CASSLEGPPGYEQYF